This record looks at one TCR beta chain sequence and its context. Its antigen remains unidentified. PCR used 60 Vbeta primers and 13 Jbeta primers. The repertoire was sequenced with immunoSEQ multiplex PCR; TCRdb's copy has only in-frame clones and lacks some. Found here are 110,000 or so clones, approximately 70% of them singletons; the top ten hold around 7.7%. Germline loops: CDR1 SGHVS, CDR2 FNYEAQ. V was clipped by 5 bases and J by 0 bases; unmatched bases: 10. This CDR3 is 17 amino acids long. The data belong to a study of cytomegalovirus exposure and HLA in healthy donors. Study-wide context: Findings of an earlier analysis included under 140 million unique TCR beta sequences from about 180 million T cells.

Overall study findings and caveats: In a later analysis, the majority of CMV-associated beta chains seemingly showed HLA restriction.

The sequence was collected from a middle-aged man in good health and CMV-seronegative. Source material: PBMCs. The rearrangement uses TRBV7-6 and TRBJ1-3; TRBD1 aligns across 7 bases. The CDR3 is CASSPSGTVSSGNTIYF. Here the CDR3 DNA reads TGTGCCAGCAGCCCTTCCGGGACAGTGAGCTCTGGAAACACCATATATTTT. Filled out from reference TRBV7-6 and TRBJ1-3, the complete variable domain reads GAGVSQSPRYKVTKRGQDVALRCDPISGHVSLYWYRQALGQGPEFLTYFNYEAQQDKSGLPNDRFSAERPEGSISTLTIQRTEQRDSAMYRCASSPSGTVSSGNTIYFGEGSWLTVV.